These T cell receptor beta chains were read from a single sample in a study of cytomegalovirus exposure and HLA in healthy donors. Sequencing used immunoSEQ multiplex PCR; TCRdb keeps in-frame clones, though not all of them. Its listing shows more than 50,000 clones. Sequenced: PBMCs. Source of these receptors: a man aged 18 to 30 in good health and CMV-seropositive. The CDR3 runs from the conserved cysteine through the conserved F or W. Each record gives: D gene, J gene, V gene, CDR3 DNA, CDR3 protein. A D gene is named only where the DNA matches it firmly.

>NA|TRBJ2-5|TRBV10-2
TGCGCCAGCAGTCTCATCGGAGCCCAAGAGACCCAGTACTTC
CASSLIGAQETQYF
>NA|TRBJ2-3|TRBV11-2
TGTGCCAGCAGCTTAGAGGGAAGGGGTACAGATACGCAGTATTTT
CASSLEGRGTDTQYF
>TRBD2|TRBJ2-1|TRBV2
TGTGCCAGCAGTGACGGTCTCCTAGCGGGCCCCGACTCCTACAATGAGCAGTTCTTC
CASSDGLLAGPDSYNEQFF
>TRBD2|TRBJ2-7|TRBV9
TGTGCCAGCAGCGAGGCGGGAGGGCCAGAAGAGCAGTACTTC
CASSEAGGPEEQYF
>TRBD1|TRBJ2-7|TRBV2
TGTGCCAGCAGCGGGACAGGTACCTACGACGAGCAGTACTTC
CASSGTGTYDEQYF
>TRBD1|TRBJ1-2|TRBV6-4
TGTGCCAGCAGTGTAGACAGGGGGAACTTTGGTGGCTACACCTTC
CASSVDRGNFGGYTF
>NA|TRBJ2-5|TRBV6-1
TGTGCCAGCACCCCTAGGGAACTAGCAGAGACCCAGTACTTC
CASTPRELAETQYF
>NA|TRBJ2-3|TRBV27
TGTGCCAGCAGTTTGAGGGAAGGAGATACGCAGTATTTT
CASSLREGDTQYF
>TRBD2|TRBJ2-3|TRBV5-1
TGCGCCAGCACAGGCGGGAGGGCCACAGATACGCAGTATTTT
CASTGGRATDTQYF
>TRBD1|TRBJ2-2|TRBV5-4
TGTGCCAGCAGCCCCGAATTGACAGGGAAGTCCGGGGAGCTGTTTTTT
CASSPELTGKSGELFF
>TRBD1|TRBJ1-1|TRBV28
TGTGCCAGCAGTTCACGGGACAGGGGGCGTCCGAACACTGAAGCTTTCTTT
CASSSRDRGRPNTEAFF
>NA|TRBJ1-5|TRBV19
TGTGCCAGTAGTACTGGCAATCAGCCCCAGCATTTT
CASSTGNQPQHF
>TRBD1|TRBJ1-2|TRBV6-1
TGTGCCAGCAGTGAAGCCACAGGGGGGGTCTATGGCTACACCTTC
CASSEATGGVYGYTF
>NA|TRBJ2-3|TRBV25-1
TGTGCCAGCAGTGAATCCCGGGGGGCAAACACAGATACGCAGTATTTT
CASSESRGANTDTQYF
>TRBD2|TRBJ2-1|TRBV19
TGTGCCAGTAGTGAGCGGGACGATAGAAACAATGAGCAGTTCTTC
CASSERDDRNNEQFF
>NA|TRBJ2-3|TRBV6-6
TGTGCCAGCAGTTATAGGTCGGGGACTAGCACAGATACGCAGTATTTT
CASSYRSGTSTDTQYF
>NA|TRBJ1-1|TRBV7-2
TGTGCCAGCAGCTTAAACAGGAACACTGAAGCTTTCTTT
CASSLNRNTEAFF
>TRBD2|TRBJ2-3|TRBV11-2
TGTGCCAGCAGCTTATTCACCACGGGAGGGAAGGGGCAGTATTTT
CASSLFTTGGKGQYF
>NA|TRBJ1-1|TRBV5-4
TGTGCCAGCAGCTTGGGAGATTGGCGGGCGAACACTGAAGCTTTCTTT
CASSLGDWRANTEAFF
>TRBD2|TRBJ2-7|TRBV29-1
TGCAGCGTCCTGCCTGGGACTAGCTACGAGCAGTACTTC
CSVLPGTSYEQYF
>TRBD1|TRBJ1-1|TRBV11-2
TGTGCCAGCAGCTTGACAGGGGGATATGGGAACACTGAAGCTTTCTTT
CASSLTGGYGNTEAFF
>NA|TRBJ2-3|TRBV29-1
TGCAGCAAATCGGACAGCTTCCACGATACGCAGTATTTT
CSKSDSFHDTQYF
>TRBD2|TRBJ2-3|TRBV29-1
TGCAGCGTAGGGGACGCAGATGGGAGGGTCACAGATACGCAGTATTTT
CSVGDADGRVTDTQYF
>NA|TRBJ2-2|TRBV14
TGTGCCAGCAGCCCGACTAGAAGCACCGGGGAGCTGTTTTTT
CASSPTRSTGELFF
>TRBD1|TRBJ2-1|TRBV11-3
TGTGCCAGCAGCCCCCCCCCGGGACAGGGATCCCCCTCCTACAATGAGCAGTTCTTC
CASSPPPGQGSPSYNEQFF
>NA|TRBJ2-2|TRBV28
TGTGCCAGCAGTTTTGGGCTTACCACCGGGGAGCTGTTTTTT
CASSFGLTTGELFF
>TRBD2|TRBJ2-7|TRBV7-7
TGTGCTAGCAGCCAGCTGGGGAGGGGCTACGAGCAGTACTTC
CASSQLGRGYEQYF
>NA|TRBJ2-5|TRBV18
TGTGCCAGCTCACCACAGACGTCGGAGTTGGAGACCCAGTACTTC
CASSPQTSELETQYF
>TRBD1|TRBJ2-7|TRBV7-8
TGTGCCAGCAGCTCTCGGACAGGGGGCGGCGAGCAGTACTTC
CASSSRTGGGEQYF
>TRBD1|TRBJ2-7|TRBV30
TGTGCCTCCTCCCCCCGGGACAGGGCTTACGAGCAGTACTTC
CASSPRDRAYEQYF
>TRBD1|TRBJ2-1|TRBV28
TGTGCCAGCAGTCGGACAGGGGACAATGAGCAGTTCTTC
CASSRTGDNEQFF
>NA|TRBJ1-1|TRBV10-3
TGTGCCATCAGTGAGTCCGGGGGGAACACTGAAGCTTTCTTT
CAISESGGNTEAFF
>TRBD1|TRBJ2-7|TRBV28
TGTGCCAGCAGTTCGGACAGGGCCTACTACGAGCAGTACTTC
CASSSDRAYYEQYF
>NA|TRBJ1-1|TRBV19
TGTGCCAGTAGTGCGATCGGACAGAACACTGAAGCTTTCTTT
CASSAIGQNTEAFF
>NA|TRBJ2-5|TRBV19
TGTGCCAGTAGTACGCCCACGGAGTTCGGGACCCAGTACTTC
CASSTPTEFGTQYF
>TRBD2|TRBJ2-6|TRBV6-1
TGTGCCAGCAGTGAGGGGGGGGCTGGGGCCAACGTCCTGACTTTC
CASSEGGAGANVLTF
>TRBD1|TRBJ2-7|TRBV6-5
TGTGCCAGCTACTCGGACAGGGTAGCACGCGAGCAGTACTTC
CASYSDRVAREQYF
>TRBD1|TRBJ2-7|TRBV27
TGTGCCAGCAGGAGGGACAGGGATAATACCTACGAGCAGTACTTC
CASRRDRDNTYEQYF